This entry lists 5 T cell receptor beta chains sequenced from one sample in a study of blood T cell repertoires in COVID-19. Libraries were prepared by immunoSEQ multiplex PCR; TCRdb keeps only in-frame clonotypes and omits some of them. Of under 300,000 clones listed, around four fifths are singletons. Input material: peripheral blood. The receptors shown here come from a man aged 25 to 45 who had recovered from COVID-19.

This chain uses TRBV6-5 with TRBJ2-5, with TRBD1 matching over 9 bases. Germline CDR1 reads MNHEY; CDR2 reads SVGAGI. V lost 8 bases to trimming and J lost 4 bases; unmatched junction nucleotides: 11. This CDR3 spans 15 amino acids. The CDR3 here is CASSSGQGHGETQYF. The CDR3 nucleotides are TGTGCCAGCTCGAGCGGACAGGGGCACGGAGAGACCCAGTACTTC.

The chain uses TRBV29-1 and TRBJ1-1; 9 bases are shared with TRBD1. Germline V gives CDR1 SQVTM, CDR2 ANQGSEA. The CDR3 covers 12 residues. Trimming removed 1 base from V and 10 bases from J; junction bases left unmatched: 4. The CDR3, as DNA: TGCAGCGTTGAAGCGGGGACAGGGTTAGCTTTCTTT. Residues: CSVEAGTGLAFF.

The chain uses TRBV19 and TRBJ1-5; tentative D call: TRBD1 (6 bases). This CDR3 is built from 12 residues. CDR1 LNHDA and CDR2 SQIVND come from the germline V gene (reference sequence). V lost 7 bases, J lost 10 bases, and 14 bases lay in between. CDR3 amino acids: CASTGRGQPQHF. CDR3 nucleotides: TGTGCCAGTACGGGGAGGGGACAACCCCAGCATTTT.

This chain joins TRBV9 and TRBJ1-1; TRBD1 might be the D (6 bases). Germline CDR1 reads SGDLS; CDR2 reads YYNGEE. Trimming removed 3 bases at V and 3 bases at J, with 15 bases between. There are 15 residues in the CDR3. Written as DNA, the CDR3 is TGTGCCAGCAGCGCAGGGGAGACAGCGGACACTGAAGCTTTCTTT. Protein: CASSAGETADTEAFF. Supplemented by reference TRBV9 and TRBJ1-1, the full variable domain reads DSGVTQTPKHLITATGQRVTLRCSPRSGDLSVYWYQQSLDQGLQFLIQYYNGEERAKGNILERFSAQQFPDLHSELNLSSLELGDSALYFCASSAGETADTEAFFGQGTRLTVV.

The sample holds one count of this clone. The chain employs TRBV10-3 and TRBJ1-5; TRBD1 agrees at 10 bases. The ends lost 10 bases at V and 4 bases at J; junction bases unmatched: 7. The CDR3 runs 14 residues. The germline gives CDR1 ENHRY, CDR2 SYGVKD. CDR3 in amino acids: CATRGDRGNQPQHF. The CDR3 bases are TGTGCCACCCGAGGGGACAGGGGTAATCAGCCCCAGCATTTT.